This TCR beta chain originates from a study of T-cell reconstitution after alpha-beta-depleted transplantation in children (dated by TCRdb to the mid-2010s). Turning to the overall study: The study quantitatively tracked T-cell immune reconstitution after TCRalphabeta/CD19-depleted allogeneic hematopoietic cell transplantation in children using TCR repertoire profiling.

Library preparation used PCR. The listed sequencing device is Illumina HiSeq 2500. TCR libraries were prepared with molecular barcoding, using unique molecular identifiers to normalize TCRbeta repertoire quantification. Clones were called with MiXCR by TCRdb after fastp trimmed the public reads at Q25, and only in-frame beta chains were retained. Merged by CDR3 protein, the rows form single entries marked with the most common genes and DNA. The sample table holds about 300,000 distinct CDR3 sequences, of which roughly 8.2% were seen once. The leading ten clones occupy approximately 8.6% of the sample. CDR3 length: 14 amino acids, cysteine to phenylalanine. Kept here is only the CDR3 DNA, which spans 42 bases and is read in frame from base 1. V loses 2 bases at its end and J loses 7 bases; junction bases beyond the gene matches: 9. The germline V gene (reference sequence) sets CDR1 to DFQATT and CDR2 to SNEGSKA.

Study-wide conclusions, independent of this receptor: In some patients, high TCRbeta diversity at day 60 was attributed to recipient T cells and intrathymic progenitors that had survived conditioning. About two months after transplant, the apparently early recovery of alphabetaT-cell counts reportedly depended on just several hundred clones that had expanded rapidly and came from non-depleted graft cells. The frequencies of hyperexpanded clones fell over the following months, and after one year, T-cell counts and TCRbeta diversity were mostly attributed to newly produced T cells.

The treatment or condition tag for this specimen amounts to: allogeneic hematopoietic cell transplantation with graft depleted of TCRalphabeta T cells and CD19 B cells. Transplant recipients were children who received TCRalphabeta/CD19-depleted allogeneic hematopoietic cell grafts. This clonotype was seen a few times. Its binding antigen is unknown. The sample holds no much larger clone one base away, and base qualities are not on file. The source is a female patient aged 2 to 10 who had a stem cell transplant for Fanconi anemia, so the T cells may come from the graft donor. Rearrangement joined TRBV20-1 to TRBJ2-5; 8 bases in the middle match TRBD1. This specimen was peripheral blood, taken 360 days after TCRalphabeta/CD19-depleted stem cell transplant. CDR3 region: CSARRGTGLWTQYF. The DNA sequence is TGCAGTGCTAGAAGGGGGACAGGCCTTTGGACCCAGTACTTC.